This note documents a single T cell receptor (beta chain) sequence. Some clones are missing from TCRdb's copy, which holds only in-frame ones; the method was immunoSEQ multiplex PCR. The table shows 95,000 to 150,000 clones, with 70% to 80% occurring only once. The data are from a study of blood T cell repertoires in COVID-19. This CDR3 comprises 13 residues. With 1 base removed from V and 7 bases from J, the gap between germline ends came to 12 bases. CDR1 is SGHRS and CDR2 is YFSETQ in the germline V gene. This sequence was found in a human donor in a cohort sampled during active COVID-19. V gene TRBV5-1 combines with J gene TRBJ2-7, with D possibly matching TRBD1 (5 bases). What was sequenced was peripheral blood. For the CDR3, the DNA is TGCGCCAGCAGCTTGTTTAGGGGCCAAGAGCAGTACTTC. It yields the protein CASSLFRGQEQYF.